Listed here are 14 T cell receptor beta chains from one sample, sequenced in a study of blood T cell repertoires in COVID-19. The table came from immunoSEQ multiplex PCR; TCRdb's copy has only in-frame clones and leaves some out. The profile shows about 480,000 clones, around nine tenths of them singletons. Material for sequencing was peripheral blood. The receptors were gathered from a woman aged 25 to 39 with acute or convalescent COVID-19.

This chain links TRBV7-2 with TRBJ1-1, with D uncertain. CDR1 is SGHTA, CDR2 FQGNSA, per germline. The CDR3 is 14 amino acids. V lost 0 bases and J lost 5, with 10 bases in between. The DNA of the CDR3 is TGTGCCAGCAGCTTAGCATCGGGGTTTACTGAAGCTTTCTTT. It specifies CASSLASGFTEAFF. The full variable domain, with the rest looked up from reference TRBV7-2 and TRBJ1-1, is GAGVSQSPSNKVTEKGKDVELRCDPISGHTALYWYRQSLGQGLEFLIYFQGNSAPDKSGLPSDRFSAERTGGSVSTLTIQRTQQEDSAVYLCASSLASGFTEAFFGQGTRLTVV.

The V gene is TRBV30, the J gene TRBJ1-1; D unresolved. The length of the CDR3 is 14 residues. V shed 4 bases and J shed 0 bases, with 12 bases lying between them. Germline V gene data show CDR1 as GTSNPN and CDR2 as SVGIG (reference sequence). This CDR3 reads CAWTNEVLNTEAFF. CDR3 bases: TGTGCCTGGACTAACGAGGTTTTGAACACTGAAGCTTTCTTT.

This clone is a singleton in its sample. The V and J genes are TRBV19 and TRBJ2-1; D is ambiguous. The V gene's germline CDR1 is LNHDA and CDR2 SQIVND (reference sequence). The CDR3 covers 12 residues. V was clipped by 1 base and J by 4 bases, with 2 bases between them. The CDR3 sequence: CASSIAYNEQFF. The CDR3 DNA is TGTGCCAGTAGTATAGCATACAATGAGCAGTTCTTC. The entire variable domain, with the rest obtained from reference TRBV19 and TRBJ2-1, is as follows: DGGITQSPKYLFRKEGQNVTLSCEQNLNHDAMYWYRQDPGQGLRLIYYSQIVNDFQKGDIAEGYSVSREKKESFPLTVTSAQKNPTAFYLCASSIAYNEQFFGPGTRLTVL.

The V and J genes are TRBV7-2 and TRBJ2-7; 10 positions match TRBD1. Germline V gives CDR1 SGHTA, CDR2 FQGNSA. With 5 bases clipped from V and 6 bases from J, the junction kept 7 bases outside the gene matches. The CDR3 spans 14 residues. Here the CDR3 reads CASSPRQGASEQYF. CDR3 coding DNA: TGTGCCAGCAGCCCCCGACAGGGGGCCAGCGAGCAGTACTTC.

The J gene is TRBJ2-2, the V gene TRBV3-1 (or the pseudogene TRBV3-2); 10 positions agree with TRBD1. Per the germline V gene, CDR1 is LGHDT and CDR2 is YNNKEL (reference sequence). The V gene end was trimmed by 4 bases and the J gene end by 4 bases; junction bases not matched to a gene: 12. The CDR3 loop spans 18 amino acids. CDR3 sequence: CASSRLPSGTGVTGELFF. CDR3 DNA sequence: TGTGCCAGCAGCCGATTACCCTCCGGGACAGGGGTCACCGGGGAGCTGTTTTTT.

This chain connects TRBV2 to TRBJ1-2; 11 bases match TRBD1. Trimming took 3 bases from V and 4 from J; bases not matched to a gene: 4. Germline CDR1 and CDR2: SNHLY and FYNNEI. The CDR3 is 15 amino acids. The CDR3 sequence is CASSEGTGGGYGYTF. CDR3 nucleotide sequence: TGTGCCAGCAGTGAGGGGACAGGGGGAGGCTATGGCTACACCTTC. Together with reference TRBV2 and TRBJ1-2, the CDR3 gives the full variable domain: EPEVTQTPSHQVTQMGQEVILRCVPISNHLYFYWYRQILGQKVEFLVSFYNNEISEKSEIFDDQFSVERPDGSNFTLKIRSTKLEDSAMYFCASSEGTGGGYGYTFGSGTRLTVV.

This chain uses TRBV2 with TRBJ2-1, with 9 nucleotides matching TRBD1. Per germline, CDR1 SNHLY and CDR2 FYNNEI. Trimming took 4 bases from V and 0 from J; bases not matched to a gene: 1. This CDR3 is built from 15 residues. Here the CDR3 DNA reads TGTGCCAGCAGTGCGACAGGGGGCTCCTACAATGAGCAGTTCTTC. Translation: CASSATGGSYNEQFF.

This clone came up once. This chain connects TRBV5-4 to TRBJ1-1; weak D call: TRBD1 (5 bases). Germline loops: CDR1 SGHNT, CDR2 YYREEE (reference sequence). This CDR3 is 14 amino acids long. Trimming removed 0 bases at V and 8 bases at J, with 14 bases between. The CDR3 sequence: CASSLGASGGEAFF. CDR3 DNA sequence: TGTGCCAGCAGCTTGGGGGCCTCGGGGGGAGAAGCTTTCTTT.

The V and J genes are TRBV6-5 and TRBJ2-1; 7 bases agree with TRBD2. In germline, CDR1 is MNHEY, CDR2 SVGAGI. The CDR3 runs 15 residues. V was pared by 5 bases and J by 8 bases, with 12 bases of the junction left unmatched. DNA of the CDR3: TGTGCCAGCAGTCTAGCCGGGACTACGGTAGATGAGCAGTTCTTC. Translation: CASSLAGTTVDEQFF.

This clone was counted once. The chain joins TRBV6-5 to TRBJ1-6; D is unclear. V was shortened by 6 bases and J by 7 bases, with 16 bases between the two germline ends. Germline CDR1 MNHEY, CDR2 SVGAGI. The CDR3 length is 15 residues. The CDR3 spells CASSPPGVRNSPLHF. CDR3 DNA sequence: TGTGCCAGCAGCCCCCCGGGAGTGAGAAATTCACCCCTCCACTTT.

This clone has a handful of counts. This chain links TRBV28 with TRBJ1-3, with D possibly matching TRBD1 (6 bases). CDR1 MDHEN and CDR2 SYDVKM come from the germline V gene. V was cut by 6 bases and J by 0 bases, with 18 bases left in between. CDR3 length equals 17 residues. The CDR3 DNA reads as TGTGCCAGCAGCTCCCCTTCGGGGGGGCCCTCTGGAAACACCATATATTTT. This sequence encodes CASSSPSGGPSGNTIYF.

The chain employs TRBV3-1 (or the pseudogene TRBV3-2) and TRBJ1-2; TRBD1 matches 8 bases. The CDR3 runs to 14 residues. The V and J ends lost 4 bases and 5 bases, in that order; junction bases with no gene match: 6. Germline values: CDR1 LGHDT, CDR2 YNNKEL (reference sequence). CDR3 loop: CASSRPGQEYGYTF. For the CDR3, the DNA is TGTGCCAGCAGCCGACCGGGACAGGAATATGGCTACACCTTC.

The chain carries TRBV4-1 and TRBJ1-6, with D tentatively TRBD1 (6 bases). The CDR3 runs to 16 residues. Trimming stripped 0 bases from V and 7 bases from J, with 13 bases between. The germline CDR1 and CDR2 sequences are MGHRA and YSYEKL. The DNA for the CDR3 is TGCGCCAGCAGCCAAGAACCGGGACACATGAATTCACCCCTCCACTTT. This encodes CASSQEPGHMNSPLHF.

The V gene is TRBV7-3, the J gene TRBJ2-5; the match to TRBD2 covers 11 bases. Germline V gene sequence: CDR1 SGHTA, CDR2 FQGTGA. This CDR3 contains 15 residues. The junction had 10 bases not matched to a gene; V was cut back by 10 bases and J by 3 bases. In nucleotides, the CDR3 is TGTGCCACGCCGGGACTAGCGGACGGGAAAGAGACCCAGTACTTC. Translating it yields CATPGLADGKETQYF.